The rows below give T cell receptor beta chains drawn from one sample of a study of a mutant IDH1 vaccine in newly diagnosed glioma. Data came from immunoSEQ multiplex PCR; TCRdb stores just in-frame clones and leaves some out. Among roughly 34,000 clones listed, approximately 80% were seen once. Material: peripheral blood mononuclear cells (PBMCs), obtained from a glioma patient treated with radiotherapy, temozolomide or both. Every receptor here comes from a man in his fifties or sixties with glioma. Some clones in this sample may be carry-over from other donors' samples. CDR3s include the opening cysteine and the closing phenylalanine or tryptophan. A D gene is named only where the DNA matches it firmly. Clone size is stated in some rows and not others, as once, few, many or a class when expanded.

d_gene: -; abundance: -; j_gene: TRBJ1-6; v_gene: TRBV30; CDR3nt: TGTGCCTGGAGTTTTAATTCACCCCTCCACTTT; CDR3aa: CAWSFNSPLHF
d_gene: TRBD1; abundance: -; j_gene: TRBJ1-1; v_gene: TRBV2; CDR3nt: TGTGCCAGCAGAGGACAGGGAAGGATCTCTCAGGACACTGAAGCTTTCTTT; CDR3aa: CASRGQGRISQDTEAFF
d_gene: -; abundance: -; j_gene: TRBJ1-5; v_gene: TRBV4-1; CDR3nt: TGCGCCAGCAGCCCCTCGGGGGGGCGTGATCAGCCCCAGCATTTT; CDR3aa: CASSPSGGRDQPQHF
d_gene: -; abundance: -; j_gene: TRBJ2-3; v_gene: TRBV29-1; CDR3nt: TGCAGCGTTGTTTGGTTAAAGGGGCCCGACACAGATACGCAGTATTTT; CDR3aa: CSVVWLKGPDTDTQYF
d_gene: -; abundance: -; j_gene: TRBJ2-5; v_gene: TRBV29-1; CDR3nt: TGCAGCGTTGAAAGGGAGACCCAGTACTTC; CDR3aa: CSVERETQYF
d_gene: TRBD1; abundance: -; j_gene: TRBJ1-4; v_gene: TRBV27; CDR3nt: TGTGCCAGCAGTCCCTCAGGGGGACATGAAAAACTGTTTTTT; CDR3aa: CASSPSGGHEKLFF
d_gene: TRBD1; abundance: -; j_gene: TRBJ1-1; v_gene: TRBV5-6; CDR3nt: TGTGCCAGCAGCTTCCGGGACAGGGGCTGGAGGACTGAAGCTTTCTTT; CDR3aa: CASSFRDRGWRTEAFF
d_gene: TRBD2; abundance: once; j_gene: TRBJ2-6; v_gene: TRBV4-2; CDR3nt: TGTGCCAGCAGCCAAGAGGGCGGGAGCTCTGGGGCCAACGTCCTGACTTTC; CDR3aa: CASSQEGGSSGANVLTF
d_gene: -; abundance: -; j_gene: TRBJ1-3; v_gene: TRBV29-1; CDR3nt: TGCAGCGTTGAGATGTGGGGGAGCACCATATATTTT; CDR3aa: CSVEMWGSTIYF
d_gene: -; abundance: -; j_gene: TRBJ1-1; v_gene: TRBV11-3; CDR3nt: TGTGCCAGCAGCGCTCTCACGGGCGACACTGAAGCTTTCTTT; CDR3aa: CASSALTGDTEAFF
d_gene: -; abundance: -; j_gene: TRBJ2-2; v_gene: TRBV5-1; CDR3nt: TGCGCCAGCAACCTACAGGGAGGAGAAACCGGGGAGCTGTTTTTT; CDR3aa: CASNLQGGETGELFF
d_gene: -; abundance: -; j_gene: TRBJ1-2; v_gene: TRBV15; CDR3nt: TGTGCCACCAGCGGATCAGGGTTCGTCTATGGCTACACCTTC; CDR3aa: CATSGSGFVYGYTF
d_gene: TRBD2; abundance: -; j_gene: TRBJ2-3; v_gene: TRBV27; CDR3nt: TGTGCCAGCAGTGGTAGACTAGCGGGGAGCACAGATACGCAGTATTTT; CDR3aa: CASSGRLAGSTDTQYF
d_gene: -; abundance: -; j_gene: TRBJ2-1; v_gene: TRBV2; CDR3nt: TGTGCCAGCAGTCCCGGGGGACAGACCTTAAATGAGCAGTTCTTC; CDR3aa: CASSPGGQTLNEQFF
d_gene: -; abundance: -; j_gene: TRBJ2-2; v_gene: TRBV19; CDR3nt: TGTGCCAGTAGTCCCCTCAGGGCGAACACCGGGGAGCTGTTTTTT; CDR3aa: CASSPLRANTGELFF
d_gene: -; abundance: -; j_gene: TRBJ1-3; v_gene: TRBV7-2; CDR3nt: TGTGCCAGCAGGCCCACCCGCTCTGGAAACACCATATATTTT; CDR3aa: CASRPTRSGNTIYF
d_gene: TRBD1; abundance: few; j_gene: TRBJ1-5; v_gene: TRBV6-6; CDR3nt: TGTGCCAGCAGTCCCCCGGGACAGGGTAATCAGCCCCAGCATTTT; CDR3aa: CASSPPGQGNQPQHF
d_gene: -; abundance: -; j_gene: TRBJ1-5; v_gene: TRBV19; CDR3nt: TGTGCCAGCCTATCCCAAGGGGATCAGCCCCAGCATTTT; CDR3aa: CASLSQGDQPQHF
d_gene: -; abundance: once; j_gene: TRBJ1-1; v_gene: TRBV30; CDR3nt: TGTGCCTGGAGTTCGGGGGGAAACACTGAAGCTTTCTTT; CDR3aa: CAWSSGGNTEAFF
d_gene: -; abundance: -; j_gene: TRBJ1-3; v_gene: TRBV6-5; CDR3nt: TGTGCCAGCAGTGTGGGGGGGGGAAACACCATATATTTT; CDR3aa: CASSVGGGNTIYF
d_gene: -; abundance: -; j_gene: TRBJ2-1; v_gene: TRBV5-6; CDR3nt: TGTGCCAGCAGCTCCCTGGACAGAAATGAGCAGTTCTTC; CDR3aa: CASSSLDRNEQFF
d_gene: TRBD1; abundance: -; j_gene: TRBJ2-7; v_gene: TRBV5-1; CDR3nt: TGCGCCAGCAGCTTGAGCGGACAGGGATTGAGAGGGGGTTACGAGCAGTACTTC; CDR3aa: CASSLSGQGLRGGYEQYF
d_gene: -; abundance: -; j_gene: TRBJ1-2; v_gene: TRBV5-1; CDR3nt: TGCGCCAGCAGACTAGGCACGGGGGGGGAAGTGAGCTATGGCTACACCTTC; CDR3aa: CASRLGTGGEVSYGYTF
d_gene: -; abundance: few; j_gene: TRBJ1-1; v_gene: TRBV18; CDR3nt: TGTGCCAGCTCCCGACAAAGGGGGGTCACTGAAGCTTTCTTT; CDR3aa: CASSRQRGVTEAFF
d_gene: -; abundance: once; j_gene: TRBJ1-4; v_gene: TRBV5-1; CDR3nt: TGCGCCAGCAGCTTGGGCAGGGGAGGTGAAAAACTGTTTTTT; CDR3aa: CASSLGRGGEKLFF
d_gene: -; abundance: -; j_gene: TRBJ1-6; v_gene: TRBV30; CDR3nt: TGTGCCTGGAGTGTACCGGGGTGGCCCTATAATTCACCCCTCCACTTT; CDR3aa: CAWSVPGWPYNSPLHF
d_gene: TRBD1; abundance: -; j_gene: TRBJ1-2; v_gene: TRBV19; CDR3nt: TGTGCCAGTAGTGCCCAGACAGGGGGGGACTATGGCTACACCTTC; CDR3aa: CASSAQTGGDYGYTF
d_gene: -; abundance: -; j_gene: TRBJ2-5; v_gene: TRBV7-2; CDR3nt: TGTGCCAGCAGCTTAGGTTTTAGAAAAGAGACCCAGTACTTC; CDR3aa: CASSLGFRKETQYF
d_gene: -; abundance: -; j_gene: TRBJ2-5; v_gene: TRBV5-1; CDR3nt: TGCGCCAGCAGTGGGCGGGACCCCGTGGAGACCCAGTACTTC; CDR3aa: CASSGRDPVETQYF
d_gene: TRBD2; abundance: -; j_gene: TRBJ2-7; v_gene: TRBV7-8; CDR3nt: TGTGCCAGCAGCCAGACTAGCGGGAGGGCCTCGGGCGAGCAGTACTTC; CDR3aa: CASSQTSGRASGEQYF
d_gene: TRBD1; abundance: once; j_gene: TRBJ2-5; v_gene: TRBV18; CDR3nt: TGTGCCAGCTCACCACGGACAGGGGGCCTAGAGACCCAGTACTTC; CDR3aa: CASSPRTGGLETQYF
d_gene: TRBD2; abundance: -; j_gene: TRBJ2-3; v_gene: TRBV13; CDR3nt: TGTGCCAGCAGCTTTGGACTAGCGGGAGGACTCACAGATACGCAGTATTTT; CDR3aa: CASSFGLAGGLTDTQYF
d_gene: TRBD1; abundance: once; j_gene: TRBJ2-2; v_gene: TRBV7-6; CDR3nt: TGTGCCAGCAGCTTCCTCGGACAGGCGAACACCGGGGAGCTGTTTTTT; CDR3aa: CASSFLGQANTGELFF
d_gene: -; abundance: -; j_gene: TRBJ2-2; v_gene: TRBV4-1; CDR3nt: TGCGCCAGCAGCCACACGAACACCGGGGAGCTGTTTTTT; CDR3aa: CASSHTNTGELFF
d_gene: -; abundance: -; j_gene: TRBJ1-2; v_gene: TRBV7-2; CDR3nt: TGTGCCAGCAGCTTAGTTGGGAAGGACTATGGCTACACCTTC; CDR3aa: CASSLVGKDYGYTF
d_gene: -; abundance: -; j_gene: TRBJ1-1; v_gene: TRBV7-2; CDR3nt: TGTGCCAGCAGCCCCCGACAGCTGAACACTGAAGCTTTCTTT; CDR3aa: CASSPRQLNTEAFF
d_gene: TRBD1; abundance: -; j_gene: TRBJ1-4; v_gene: TRBV9; CDR3nt: TGTGCCAGCAGCCGACGGACAGGGATAATTGAAAAACTGTTTTTT; CDR3aa: CASSRRTGIIEKLFF
d_gene: -; abundance: few; j_gene: TRBJ1-1; v_gene: TRBV25-1; CDR3nt: TGTGCCAGCAGTGAAGGAGGGCAGGCGAACACTGAAGCTTTCTTT; CDR3aa: CASSEGGQANTEAFF
d_gene: -; abundance: -; j_gene: TRBJ1-1; v_gene: TRBV4-1; CDR3nt: TGCGCCAGCAGCCCAGGACCTTTGAACACTGAAGCTTTCTTT; CDR3aa: CASSPGPLNTEAFF
d_gene: -; abundance: -; j_gene: TRBJ2-3; v_gene: TRBV7-9; CDR3nt: TGTGCCAGCAGCTTAGTATCTAGCGTCTCCACAGATACGCAGTATTTT; CDR3aa: CASSLVSSVSTDTQYF
d_gene: TRBD1; abundance: few; j_gene: TRBJ2-7; v_gene: TRBV7-2; CDR3nt: TGTGCCAGCAGCTCCACAGGGGGTTGGTCCTACGAGCAGTACTTC; CDR3aa: CASSSTGGWSYEQYF
d_gene: -; abundance: -; j_gene: TRBJ2-5; v_gene: TRBV5-4; CDR3nt: TGTGCCAGCAGCCCTGAGAGGGGAGAAGAGACCCAGTACTTC; CDR3aa: CASSPERGEETQYF
d_gene: TRBD1; abundance: few; j_gene: TRBJ1-1; v_gene: TRBV11-2; CDR3nt: TGTGCCAGCAGGGGACAGTTCAACACTGAAGCTTTCTTT; CDR3aa: CASRGQFNTEAFF
d_gene: -; abundance: -; j_gene: TRBJ2-5; v_gene: TRBV7-9; CDR3nt: TGTGCCAGCAGCACCTGGACGGAGGCGCAGGAGACCCAGTACTTC; CDR3aa: CASSTWTEAQETQYF
d_gene: -; abundance: -; j_gene: TRBJ1-3; v_gene: TRBV18; CDR3nt: TGTGCCAGCTCACCAGAGGGCCTTGCTGGAAACACCATATATTTT; CDR3aa: CASSPEGLAGNTIYF
d_gene: -; abundance: -; j_gene: TRBJ2-7; v_gene: TRBV2; CDR3nt: TGTGCCAGCAGGGGTCTAGCGAGCGAGCAGTACTTC; CDR3aa: CASRGLASEQYF
d_gene: TRBD2; abundance: few; j_gene: TRBJ2-7; v_gene: TRBV4-1; CDR3nt: TGCGCCAGCAGCCCCTATAGCGGGAGGGCCTACGAGCAGTACTTC; CDR3aa: CASSPYSGRAYEQYF
d_gene: -; abundance: few; j_gene: TRBJ1-1; v_gene: TRBV5-5; CDR3nt: TGTGCCAGCAGCTTGGGGCGGTCTATGAACACTGAAGCTTTCTTT; CDR3aa: CASSLGRSMNTEAFF
d_gene: -; abundance: -; j_gene: TRBJ2-1; v_gene: TRBV18; CDR3nt: TGTGCCAGCTCACCGGGGCTAGCGCACTACAATGAGCAGTTCTTC; CDR3aa: CASSPGLAHYNEQFF
d_gene: -; abundance: -; j_gene: TRBJ2-6; v_gene: TRBV6-6; CDR3nt: TGTGCCAGCAGTAATATCCCCTCTGGGGCCAACGTCCTGACTTTC; CDR3aa: CASSNIPSGANVLTF
d_gene: TRBD1; abundance: -; j_gene: TRBJ1-1; v_gene: TRBV6-1; CDR3nt: TGTGCCAGCAGTGTACAGGGGGCAAGTGAAGCTTTCTTT; CDR3aa: CASSVQGASEAFF
d_gene: TRBD1; abundance: few; j_gene: TRBJ2-7; v_gene: TRBV19; CDR3nt: TGTGCCACGATTCGAGGACAGGGCTCCTACGAGCAGTACTTC; CDR3aa: CATIRGQGSYEQYF